This TCR beta chain emerged from a study of shared clonotypes between healthy human individuals. Whole-study context: Per donor, CD8 memory used one plate, CD8 naive used two, CD4 memory used three and CD4 naive used three.

Participating donors were healthy, HIV-negative adults free of recent acute infections or vaccinations. Memory CD4+ cells were the fraction left after CD45RA+ naive selection. This CDR3 region has 14 residues. Trimming took off 8 bases at V and 6 bases at J, with 17 bases between the two ends. Germline loops: CDR1 MDHEN, CDR2 SYDVKM. Regarding the study as a whole: Clonotypes which were not shared had lower generation probabilities than clonotypes that all four donors shared.

Sequencing used immunoSEQ multiplex PCR; TCRdb keeps in-frame clones, though not all of them. The data hold roughly 500,000 clones, with about 96% observed a single time. A word on this clone: No antigen is known for it.

This clonotype was sampled from a woman aged 25 to 39 in good health. The chain couples TRBV28 to TRBJ1-5; D possibly corresponds to TRBD1 (6 bases). The sequenced sample consisted of naive CD4+ T cells sorted from blood. Subset: CD45RA+ positively selected. CDR3 sequence: CASAPGGAAQPQHF. The CDR3 DNA sequence: TGTGCCAGCGCGCCGGGGGGGGCGGCTCAGCCCCAGCATTTT.